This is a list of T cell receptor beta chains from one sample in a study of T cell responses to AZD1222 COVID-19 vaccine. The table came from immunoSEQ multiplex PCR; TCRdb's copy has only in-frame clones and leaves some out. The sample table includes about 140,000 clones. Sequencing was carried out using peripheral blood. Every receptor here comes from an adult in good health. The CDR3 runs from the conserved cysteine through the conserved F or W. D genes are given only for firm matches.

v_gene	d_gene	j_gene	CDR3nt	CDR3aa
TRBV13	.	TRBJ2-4	TGTGCCAGCAGCGCCCAAGGGACCCTAGCCAAAAACATTCAGTACTTC	CASSAQGTLAKNIQYF
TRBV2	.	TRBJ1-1	TGTGCCAGCAGCGCCGACAGATCTGAAGCTTTCTTT	CASSADRSEAFF
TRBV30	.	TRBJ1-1	TGTGCCTGGAGTGTCGGTATGAACACTGAAGCTTTCTTT	CAWSVGMNTEAFF
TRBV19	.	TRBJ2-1	TGTGCCAGTAGTAACCCAGGGCGGGGCGGGTACAATGAGCAGTTCTTC	CASSNPGRGGYNEQFF
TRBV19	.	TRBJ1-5	TGTGCCAGTAGGCGAGGGCGCAATCAGCCCCAGCATTTT	CASRRGRNQPQHF
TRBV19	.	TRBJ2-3	TGTGCCAGTAGCGGACAGTGGAGCACAGATACGCAGTATTTT	CASSGQWSTDTQYF
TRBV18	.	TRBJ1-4	TGTGCCAGCTCAGTAACCTCATTTGGTCGGACTGAAAAACTGTTTTTT	CASSVTSFGRTEKLFF
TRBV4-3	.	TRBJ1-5	TGCGCCAGCAGCCAAGGCTGGGGAGGCAATCAGCCCCAGCATTTT	CASSQGWGGNQPQHF
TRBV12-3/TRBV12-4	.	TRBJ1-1	TGTGCCAGCAGTTTAATCGGTAACACTGAAGCTTTCTTT	CASSLIGNTEAFF
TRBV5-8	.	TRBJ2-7	TGTGCCAGCAGTCCACCCCCCACTTGGGGTGAAGGCTTGAACGAGCAGTACTTC	CASSPPPTWGEGLNEQYF
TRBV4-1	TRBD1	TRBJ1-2	TGCGCCAGCAGCCAATCCACAGGGGGCCTAAACTATGGCTACACCTTC	CASSQSTGGLNYGYTF
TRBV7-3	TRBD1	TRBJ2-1	TGTGCCAGCAGCTTTTCCGACAGGGACTACAATGAGCAGTTCTTC	CASSFSDRDYNEQFF
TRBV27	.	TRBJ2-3	TGTGCCAGCAGTTTATCGGTCGAAAGCACAGATACGCAGTATTTT	CASSLSVESTDTQYF
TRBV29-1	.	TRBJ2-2	TGCAGCGGAACCCAAACAGCCACCGGGGAGCTGTTTTTT	CSGTQTATGELFF
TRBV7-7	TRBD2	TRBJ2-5	TGTGCCAGCAGCTCCCAGGGAGGGCGCCAAGAGACCCAGTACTTC	CASSSQGGRQETQYF
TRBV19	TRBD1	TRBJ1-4	TGTGCCAGTAGTATTCTCGGACAGGGGCCTGAAAAACTGTTTTTT	CASSILGQGPEKLFF
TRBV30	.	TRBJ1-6	TGTGCCTGGAGCGCAGGACTTCTGGATTCACCCCTCCACTTT	CAWSAGLLDSPLHF
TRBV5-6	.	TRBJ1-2	TGTGCCAGCAGCCCGACTTTCGGAGGGGTTAACTATGGCTACACCTTC	CASSPTFGGVNYGYTF
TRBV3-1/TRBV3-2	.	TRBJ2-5	TGTGCCAGCAGCCAAGAGGGGGGACGGCAGAACTTC	CASSQEGGRQNF
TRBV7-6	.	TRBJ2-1	TGTGCCAGCAGCTTAGGGGGGGAGACGTCCTACAATGAGCAGTTCTTC	CASSLGGETSYNEQFF
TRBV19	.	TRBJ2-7	TGTGCCAGTAGTATTTTAAGCGGGCAGAGTGAGCAGTACTTC	CASSILSGQSEQYF
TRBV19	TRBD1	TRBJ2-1	TGTGCCAGTAGTATAGCCCCAGGGGGCCTTAACAATGAGCAGTTCTTC	CASSIAPGGLNNEQFF
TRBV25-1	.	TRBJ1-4	TGTGCCAGCATTCCCCCAACTAATGAAAAACTGTTTTTT	CASIPPTNEKLFF
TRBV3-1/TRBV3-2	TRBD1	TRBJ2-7	TGTGCCAGCAGCCTAGGACAGGGATCCTACGAGCAGTACTTC	CASSLGQGSYEQYF
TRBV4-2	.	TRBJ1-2	TGTGCCAGCAGCACCACCTCCATTGGCAGACGTGGCTATGGCTACACCTTC	CASSTTSIGRRGYGYTF